These T cell receptor beta chains were read from a single sample in a study of blood T cell repertoires in COVID-19. Sequencing used immunoSEQ multiplex PCR; TCRdb keeps in-frame clones, though not all of them. The sample has some 220,000 clones; 88% are singletons. The sequenced sample was PBMCs or T cells enriched from blood (not recorded which). The receptors here all came from a woman aged 25 to 45 who had recovered from COVID-19. The CDR3 runs from the conserved cysteine through the conserved F or W. A D gene is named only where the DNA matches it firmly. Clone size is stated in some rows and not others, as once, few, many or a class when expanded.

D	J	size	V	DNA	CDR3
-	TRBJ1-4	-	TRBV12-1	TGTGCCAGCAGCAGTGAGGGTGAAGAAAAACTGTTTTTT	CASSSEGEEKLFF
-	TRBJ2-2	few	TRBV7-9	TGTGCCAGCAACTGGGGGGGCAACACCGGGGAGCTGTTTTTT	CASNWGGNTGELFF
-	TRBJ1-1	-	TRBV2	TGTGCCACCTCCAGGGACATAGGGGCTGAAGCTTTCTTT	CATSRDIGAEAFF
TRBD1	TRBJ1-3	-	TRBV5-4	TGTGCCAGCAGTTTGACAGGGTTTGGAAACACCATATATTTT	CASSLTGFGNTIYF
TRBD1	TRBJ1-2	-	TRBV3-1/TRBV3-2	TGTGCCAGCAGCCAAGGAAAACAGGGGTCTGGCTACACCTTC	CASSQGKQGSGYTF
TRBD2	TRBJ2-4	-	TRBV23-1	TGCGCCAGCAGTCAATCGAGTAGGACTAGCGGGGGAATTTTAGCCAAAAACATTCAGTACTTC	CASSQSSRTSGGILAKNIQYF
TRBD1	TRBJ1-4	-	TRBV6-6	TGTGCCAGCAGTTACTCGACCGACAGGGGAGAAAAACTGTTTTTT	CASSYSTDRGEKLFF
TRBD1	TRBJ1-5	-	TRBV19	TGTGCCAGTACATCTTCCGGGACAGCGTCATATAGCAATCAGCCCCAGCATTTT	CASTSSGTASYSNQPQHF
TRBD2	TRBJ2-3	-	TRBV18	TGTGCCAGCCGAAGTGGACTAGCGGGGGGGACCACAGATACGCAGTATTTT	CASRSGLAGGTTDTQYF
-	TRBJ1-2	-	TRBV5-4	TGTGCCAGCAGCTTGGGGGGCTGGTACGATGGCTACACCTTC	CASSLGGWYDGYTF
TRBD2	TRBJ2-7	-	TRBV2	TGTGCCAGCAGTGAAAGCGGGGGGCCCTACGAGCAGTACTTC	CASSESGGPYEQYF
TRBD1	TRBJ1-2	-	TRBV3-1/TRBV3-2	TGTGCCAGCAGCCCGACAGGGGGATCCTATTCCTATGGCTACACCTTC	CASSPTGGSYSYGYTF
TRBD2	TRBJ2-5	-	TRBV3-1/TRBV3-2	TGTGCCACTCATACCGGGGGGGAGACCCAGTACTTC	CATHTGGETQYF
TRBD1	TRBJ1-2	-	TRBV12-3/TRBV12-4	TGTGCCAGCAGTACAGGGGCCGAGGGTGGCTACACCTTC	CASSTGAEGGYTF
-	TRBJ2-7	-	TRBV14	TGTGCCAGCAGCCCCGGACAGTACGAGCAGTACTTC	CASSPGQYEQYF
TRBD2	TRBJ2-3	-	TRBV4-2	TGTGCCAGCAGCCACATACTAGCGGGGGGCACAGATACGCAGTATTTT	CASSHILAGGTDTQYF
-	TRBJ2-1	-	TRBV2	TGTGCCAGCCCGTTAGTAGGCGGCGATGAGCAGTTCTTC	CASPLVGGDEQFF
-	TRBJ1-3	-	TRBV6-6	TGTGCCAGCAGTTACGAGGGAAACACCATATATTTT	CASSYEGNTIYF